The clone carrying this T cell receptor beta chain appeared many times. The antigen is not known. The source of the sample is a study of early T cells in non-severe SARS-CoV-2 infection. About the research overall: Chains were unpaired, as sequencing was done on bulk RNA from unsorted whole blood.

Study results and caveats: The matching step, a VDJdb search, favored anti-spike CD8 responses and missed private and CD4 specificities.

This CDR3 is 14 amino acids long. The V and J ends lost 2 bases and 4 bases respectively, with 8 bases between them. CDR1 is KGHDR and CDR2 is SFDVKD in the germline V gene. cDNA molecules, individually, were tagged with unique molecular identifiers. MiXCR, applied by TCRdb to the 5' RACE reads, yields one record per CDR3 protein. The sample carries around 27,000 distinct CDR3 sequences, about 2.7% recorded once. Sequences were obtained from whole blood. This chain links TRBV24-1 with TRBJ1-3; D not certain. The clonotype was recovered from an adult who was a healthcare worker with PCR-confirmed SARS-CoV-2 infection or an uninfected control (not recorded which). CDR3 loop: CATSDSGQGNTIYF. The CDR3 DNA reads as TGTGCCACCAGTGATTCCGGGCAAGGAAACACCATATATTTT.